This TCR beta chain came from a study of blood T cells in healthy people across ages. Whole-study findings and limits: Estimated diversity across one million T cells was deemed an underestimate. With age, beta diversity per million T cells declined roughly linearly, significantly by approximately 41.

Comment on this clonotype: Antigen unknown.

Germline-derived CDR1 and CDR2 are DFQATT and SNEGSKA (reference sequence). This CDR3 comprises 14 residues. The V end was cut by 3 bases, the J end by 1 base, with 12 bases between. For the second PCR, which ran for roughly 7 to 11 cycles, a sample-barcoded 5' primer and a J-beta primer mix were used. MiXCR, applied by TCRdb to the 5' RACE reads, yields one record per CDR3 protein. This repertoire shows approximately 800,000 distinct CDR3 sequences, 30% to 45% found once; its top ten account for 10% to 15%. The TCR originated in a man aged 18 to 35 in good health. The specimen was blood. The chain uses TRBV20-1 and TRBJ2-5; D not resolved. The CDR3 is CSARTLKSQETQYF. The CDR3 region has the DNA TGCAGTGCTAGGACTCTCAAGTCCCAAGAGACCCAGTACTTC.